These 20 T cell receptor beta chains were sequenced from one sample in a study of T-cell reconstitution after alpha-beta-depleted transplantation in children. Using unique molecular identifiers, the investigators prepared the TCRbeta library. TCRdb re-analysed the PCR reads in MiXCR, keeping a single row per CDR3 protein. The sample shows 800,000 to 1,000,000 distinct CDR3 sequences, roughly 29% of them seen only once. The specimen was PBMCs, mostly from graft donor cells, collected 360 days after TCRalphabeta/CD19-depleted stem cell transplant. These receptor sequences come from a boy under two years old who had a stem cell transplant for SCID, so the T cells may come from the graft donor.

V usage is TRBV5-1 and J usage is TRBJ2-1, with TRBD2 identical over 14 bases. Germline V lookup: CDR1 SGHRS, CDR2 YFSETQ. Trimming removed 4 bases from V and 10 bases from J; junction bases left unmatched: 7. This CDR3 region has 15 residues. The CDR3 region is CASSLGLAGEGEQFF. CDR3 DNA sequence: TGCGCCAGCAGCCTGGGACTAGCGGGGGAAGGGGAGCAGTTCTTC. The entire variable domain, with the rest obtained from reference TRBV5-1 and TRBJ2-1, is as follows: KAGVTQTPRYLIKTRGQQVTLSCSPISGHRSVSWYQQTPGQGLQFLFEYFSETQRNKGNFPGRFSGRQFSNSRSEMNVSTLELGDSALYLCASSLGLAGEGEQFFGPGTRLTVL.

This clonotype was recorded a few times. V gene TRBV29-1 combines with J gene TRBJ2-1, with TRBD2 as a possible D gene (7 bases). Per the germline V gene, CDR1 is SQVTM and CDR2 is ANQGSEA. V was trimmed by 4 bases and J by 5 bases, leaving 12 bases between them. CDR3 length: 13 amino acids. CDR3 coding DNA: TGCAGCGTTGGGAGGGGGAGGGACAATGAGCAGTTCTTC. Its translation: CSVGRGRDNEQFF.

In DNA, the CDR3 is TGTGCCAGCAGCACTCGAGATACGCAGTATTTT. Its translation is CASSTRDTQYF. V usage is TRBV7-2 and J usage is TRBJ2-3, with D hard to call. This CDR3 is 11 amino acids long. CDR1 is SGHTA and CDR2 is FQGNSA in the germline V gene. V lost 5 bases and J 5 bases, leaving 5 bases between the germline ends. The full variable domain, completed using reference TRBV7-2 and TRBJ2-3, is GAGVSQSPSNKVTEKGKDVELRCDPISGHTALYWYRQSLGQGLEFLIYFQGNSAPDKSGLPSDRFSAERTGGSVSTLTIQRTQQEDSAVYLCASSTRDTQYFGPGTRLTVL.

This clonotype was counted between two and nine times. This sequence joins TRBV7-9 and TRBJ2-7; perhaps TRBD1 as D (6 bases). V dropped 2 bases and J dropped 6 bases, with 11 bases sitting between them. This CDR3 comprises 13 residues. Germline CDR1 SEHNR, CDR2 FQNEAQ (reference sequence). The CDR3 sequence: CASSLTGRGEQYF. CDR3 DNA: TGTGCCAGCAGCTTAACAGGGAGAGGCGAGCAGTACTTC.

The chain is built from TRBV4-3 and TRBJ2-1; the D call may be TRBD1 or TRBD2 (5 bases each). Germline V gene data show CDR1 as LGHNA and CDR2 as YSLEER. Between the trimmed V and J ends, which lost 0 bases and 2 bases, there was a span of 14 bases. This CDR3 is built from 17 residues. This CDR3 is CASSQDMWGITYNEQFF. The CDR3 bases are TGCGCCAGCAGCCAAGATATGTGGGGGATTACCTACAATGAGCAGTTCTTC.

About this clonotype: The junction does not match germline at one end; this may be a read error. The CDR3 DNA is TGCGTCAGCAGCTCCGGGCAGGGGGGATATACAGATACGCAGTATTTT. Protein: CVSSSGQGGYTDTQYF. The genes are TRBV5-1 and TRBJ2-3, with D possibly being TRBD1 (7 bases). The CDR3 has 16 residues. Germline V gives CDR1 SGHRS, CDR2 YFSETQ.

The rearrangement links TRBV5-6 to TRBJ2-3; tentatively, D is TRBD2 (7 bases). Trimming took 6 bases from V and 4 from J, leaving 18 bases between them. Germline CDR1 SGHDT, CDR2 YYEEEE. The CDR3 length is 15 residues. CDR3 protein: CASNLGPGGADTQYF. The CDR3, as DNA: TGTGCCAGCAACCTGGGCCCGGGGGGCGCAGATACGCAGTATTTT.

The rearrangement links TRBV4-1 to TRBJ2-7, with TRBD1 as a possible D gene (6 bases). Germline V gives CDR1 MGHRA, CDR2 YSYEKL. CDR3 size: 15 residues. Between the trimmed V and J ends, which lost 2 bases and 1 base, there was a span of 12 bases. The CDR3 region is CASSQRTDQSYEQYF. The DNA of the CDR3 is TGCGCCAGCAGCCAAAGGACAGACCAGTCCTACGAGCAGTACTTC.

The chain joins TRBV7-6 to TRBJ2-7; D is unresolved. Germline values: CDR1 SGHVS, CDR2 FNYEAQ. This CDR3 contains 15 residues. Trimming removed 4 bases from V and 4 bases from J, with 17 bases in between. The CDR3 region has the DNA TGTGCCAGCAGCTATAGACACCCAGACCCGTACGAGCAGTACTTC. Translated, it gives CASSYRHPDPYEQYF.

This clonotype was seen more than once but under ten times. The V gene is TRBV12-3 or TRBV12-4, the J gene TRBJ1-5, with TRBD1 matching over 7 bases. CDR3 length: 12 residues. The trim removed 6 bases at V and 7 bases at J, leaving 3 bases unmatched. The CDR3 loop reads CASRTGIQPQHF. CDR3 nucleotides: TGTGCCAGCAGGACAGGGATCCAGCCCCAGCATTTT.

The CDR3 DNA reads as TGTGCCAGCAGTTTAGGCCCGCGGGGCCGCAATCAGCCCCAGCATTTT. Translated: CASSLGPRGRNQPQHF. The rearrangement uses TRBV12-3 or TRBV12-4 and TRBJ1-5, with D perhaps matching TRBD1 (5 bases). V shed 1 base and J shed 2 bases, with 12 bases lying between them. This CDR3 contains 16 residues.

The V call is TRBV5-1, the J call TRBJ1-2; D not resolved. The CDR3 runs to 12 residues. V was cut by 6 bases and J by 4 bases, with 10 bases left in between. Germline-derived CDR1 and CDR2 are SGHRS and YFSETQ. The CDR3 here is CASMDGFYGYTF. In DNA, the CDR3 is TGCGCCAGCATGGACGGATTCTATGGCTACACCTTC.

The CDR3 coding sequence is TGTGCCAGCAGCCCAAGAGGTGGGACTAGAGTTAAAGAGACCCAGTACTTC. Protein product: CASSPRGGTRVKETQYF. This chain joins TRBV4-2 and TRBJ2-5; 8 nucleotides line up with TRBD2. The CDR3 sequence is 17 residues long. CDR1 and CDR2 (germline): LGHNA, YNFKEQ. Trimming cost V 4 bases and J 3 bases; bases outside gene matches: 13.

This clonotype was recorded many times. The chain carries TRBV28 and TRBJ1-1; 9 positions match TRBD1. CDR3 length: 15 amino acids. V dropped 6 bases and J dropped 0; count of bases not matched to a gene: 5. Germline assignment: CDR1 MDHEN and CDR2 SYDVKM. DNA for the CDR3: TGTGCCAGCAGGCGACAGGGGGGCGTGAACACTGAAGCTTTCTTT. Amino acids: CASRRQGGVNTEAFF. The complete variable domain, with remaining parts taken from reference TRBV28 and TRBJ1-1, reads DVKVTQSSRYLVKRTGEKVFLECVQDMDHENMFWYRQDPGLGLRLIYFSYDVKMKEKGDIPEGYSVSREKKERFSLILESASTNQTSMYLCASRRQGGVNTEAFFGQGTRLTVV.

The chain has TRBV12-3 or TRBV12-4 and TRBJ2-7; 11 bases fit TRBD1. Trimming cost V 4 bases and J 3 bases; bases outside gene matches: 14. The CDR3 runs 18 residues. The CDR3 loop is CASSSAEGTGGALYEQYF. DNA of the CDR3: TGTGCCAGCAGTTCGGCCGAAGGGACAGGGGGTGCCCTCTACGAGCAGTACTTC.

The J gene is TRBJ2-5, the V gene TRBV2; 8 bases are a match to TRBD1. CDR1 is SNHLY, CDR2 FYNNEI, per germline. The J segment lost 5 bases and the V segment lost 8 bases, leaving 25 bases of the junction unmatched. CDR3 size: 19 residues. CDR3 sequence reads: CASAWGQGAIPLMTETQYF. The CDR3 DNA follows: TGTGCCAGCGCTTGGGGGCAGGGGGCTATACCCCTGATGACGGAGACCCAGTACTTC.

CDR3 in DNA: TGCGCCACGACTAGCGGGGGCCAGCACAATGAGCAGTTCTTC. Its translation is CATTSGGQHNEQFF. This chain connects TRBV5-1 to TRBJ2-1, with 12 bases that match TRBD2. The CDR3 length is 14 residues. The V gene's germline CDR1 is SGHRS and CDR2 YFSETQ. J gave up 5 bases and V 9 bases, and 6 bases lay outside the gene matches.

Only a few counts were recorded for this clonotype. The chain uses TRBV5-1 and TRBJ2-3; D is unresolved. The CDR3 loop spans 14 amino acids. Trimming shortened V by 1 base and J by 5 bases, and 11 bases separated the two germline ends. CDR1 SGHRS and CDR2 YFSETQ come from the germline V gene. CDR3 nucleotides: TGCGCCAGCAGCTTGAGGGCGCAGGAAGATACGCAGTATTTT. As protein: CASSLRAQEDTQYF.

The J gene is TRBJ1-3, the V gene TRBV12-3 or TRBV12-4, with D possibly being TRBD1 (5 bases). V was shortened by 7 bases and J by 0 bases, with 10 bases between the two germline ends. The CDR3 extends over 14 amino acids. The chain's CDR3 is CASTGTVSGNTIYF. For the CDR3, the DNA is TGTGCCAGCACCGGGACGGTCTCTGGAAACACCATATATTTT.

The gene calls are TRBV28 and TRBJ2-7, with TRBD1 identical over 8 bases. Looked up from germline, CDR1 is MDHEN and CDR2 is SYDVKM. The CDR3 runs 14 residues. After removal of 6 bases from V and 1 base from J, the junction contained 5 bases not matched to a gene. Written as DNA, the CDR3 is TGTGCCAGCAGGTGGACAGGGCTATCCTACGAGCAGTACTTC. Protein sequence: CASRWTGLSYEQYF. The entire variable domain, with the rest obtained from reference TRBV28 and TRBJ2-7, is as follows: DVKVTQSSRYLVKRTGEKVFLECVQDMDHENMFWYRQDPGLGLRLIYFSYDVKMKEKGDIPEGYSVSREKKERFSLILESASTNQTSMYLCASRWTGLSYEQYFGPGTRLTVT.